This passage covers 6 T cell receptor beta chains from one sample sequenced in a study of blood T cell repertoires in COVID-19 (dated by TCRdb to about 2020). The library was generated by the immunoSEQ multiplex PCR assay. TCRdb provides this immuneACCESS table in a form limited to in-frame rearrangements. Some clones are lacking; in checked studies, under half of them reflect an unresolved V gene, and why the rest are absent is not known. The sample yields 200,000 to 300,000 clones; around 84% were counted once. Of the sample, under 5% is held by the ten largest clones. Input material: peripheral blood. The receptor set was obtained from a man between 60 and 75 years old with acute or convalescent COVID-19.

This clone showed up just a few times. The V call is TRBV19, the J call TRBJ2-2; TRBD2 matches at 15 bases. This CDR3 is built from 20 residues. V trimming: 4 bases; J trimming: 2 bases; junction bases outside the gene matches: 11. The germline gives CDR1 LNHDA, CDR2 SQIVND (reference sequence). The CDR3 DNA follows: TGTGCCAGTAGTACAACCTCGGGACTAGCGGGAGGATCAAACACCGGGGAGCTGTTTTTT. This translates into CASSTTSGLAGGSNTGELFF.

The J gene is TRBJ1-4, the V gene TRBV7-8; maybe TRBD1 (5 bases). The CDR3 loop spans 15 amino acids. Per germline, CDR1 SGHVS and CDR2 FQNEAQ. V lost 1 base to trimming and J lost 5 bases, with 11 bases between them. DNA of the CDR3: TGTGCCAGCAGCTTAGAGGGGATGGGGAATGAAAAACTGTTTTTT. Amino acids: CASSLEGMGNEKLFF. Complete variable domain (other parts from reference TRBV7-8 and TRBJ1-4): GAGVSQSPRYKVAKRGQDVALRCDPISGHVSLFWYQQALGQGPEFLTYFQNEAQLDKSGLPSDRFFAERPEGSVSTLKIQRTQQEDSAVYLCASSLEGMGNEKLFFGSGTQLSVL.

This clone has just a few counts. V is TRBV19 and J is TRBJ2-7; the match to TRBD1 covers 9 bases. V gave up 8 bases and J gave up 7 bases; unmatched junction bases: 12. Germline CDR1 reads LNHDA; CDR2 reads SQIVND (reference sequence). The CDR3 contains 14 residues. The CDR3 is CASCQGQGSGEQYF. The CDR3 DNA sequence: TGTGCCAGTTGCCAGGGACAGGGATCGGGGGAGCAGTACTTC.

The chain carries TRBV28 and TRBJ2-1, with a tentative D call TRBD2 (6 bases). Germline V gene data show CDR1 as MDHEN and CDR2 as SYDVKM. Trimming left V 5 bases short and J 9 bases short, with 20 bases between. The CDR3 covers 15 residues. The CDR3 loop reads CASSPPPTSWGEQFF. The CDR3 nucleotides are TGTGCCAGCAGTCCGCCCCCCACTAGCTGGGGTGAGCAGTTCTTC.

The V call is TRBV6-5, the J call TRBJ1-2, with a possible D match to TRBD1 (6 bases). Germline V CDR1 and CDR2: MNHEY, SVGAGI. V dropped 6 bases and J dropped 6 bases, with 14 bases sitting between them. The CDR3 length is 13 residues. The chain's CDR3 is CASRLYRADGYTF. As DNA, the CDR3 is TGTGCCAGCAGGCTGTACAGGGCGGATGGCTACACCTTC.

V gene TRBV10-3 combines with J gene TRBJ1-6; D gene unclear. The V gene's germline CDR1 is ENHRY and CDR2 SYGVKD. Trimming stripped 0 bases from V and 11 bases from J, with 14 bases between. The CDR3 is 15 residues long. The CDR3 coding sequence is TGTGCCATCAGTGAGTCGATGAGCGAAGTAACACCCCTCCACTTT. Its translation: CAISESMSEVTPLHF.